Below, one T cell receptor (beta chain) is given with its context. Its antigen is not known. This record comes from a study of PD-1 blockade in mismatch repair-deficient tumors. Across the study: All were previously treated, progressing patients with about twelve mismatch repair-deficient cancer types.

Study results and caveats: Tumor-resident clones, often undetectable pretreatment in blood, expanded then contracted after pembrolizumab.

Sequencing was performed with immunoSEQ multiplex PCR; in TCRdb, only in-frame clones are kept and a portion is missing. The sample lists roughly 50,000 clones, roughly 80% occurring once. The CDR3 totals 15 residues. Germline loops: CDR1 MNHEY, CDR2 SVGAGI. V shed 4 bases, J shed 0 bases, and the junction held 5 bases outside the gene matches. TCRs were sequenced from a few patients responding to pembrolizumab. This chain uses TRBV6-5 with TRBJ1-1; the match to TRBD1 covers 7 bases. The receptor's source is an adult with mismatch repair-deficient cancer. The sequencing here drew on peripheral blood, taken 20 weeks after starting pembrolizumab. The CDR3 is CASSLQGRMNTEAFF. In nucleotides, the CDR3 is TGTGCCAGCAGTTTACAGGGGAGAATGAACACTGAAGCTTTCTTT.